The clone carrying this TCR beta chain was seen many times. The data were taken from a study of patients and donors after allogeneic stem cell transplantation. One entry per CDR3 protein, called by TCRdb with MiXCR from the RT-PCR reads. In the table there are tens of thousands of distinct CDR3 sequences, roughly 5.2% of which are singletons. CDR1 and CDR2 (germline): SGHRS, YFSETQ. The V and J ends lost 0 bases and 4 bases respectively, with 13 bases between them. CDR3 length: 16 residues. V and J are TRBV5-1 and TRBJ1-4, with a weak D call TRBD1 (6 bases). Sequencing was carried out using blood, either unsorted or a sorted T cell fraction (not recorded which). This receptor was taken from a human donor who was either an allogeneic HSCT recipient or a stem cell or donor lymphocyte infusion donor (not recorded which). It is not recorded whose cells these are; they may come from a transplant donor. CDR3 bases: TGCGCCAGCAGCTTGGCCCCAGGGGCGCTTAATGAAAAACTGTTTTTT. Residues: CASSLAPGALNEKLFF.